The sequence of this T cell receptor beta chain was determined in a study of CD8+ T cells in alopecia areata. Study as a whole: Treated patients received oral tofacitinib, 5 to 10 mg twice daily.

Study outcomes and limitations: Greater clonality was observed in lesional scalp samples, especially alopecia totalis/universalis, versus normal scalp.

This clone was detected a few times. What it binds is not known. TCR sequencing used cDNA made by reverse transcription of extracted RNA. This table comes from immunoSEQ multiplex PCR, and its TCRdb copy is limited to in-frame clones, with some not included. The top ten hold approximately 0.79% of the sample, which has some 99,000 clones, roughly two fifths seen once. Peripheral blood samples and lesional scalp punch biopsies were obtained from alopecia areata patients. PBMCs were stained for CD3, CD4 and CD8, and CD4+ and CD8+ T cells were sorted. Sequencing was done on a sample of CD4+ T cells sorted from blood. The sequence was collected from a human donor with alopecia areata.

The CDR3 here is CSGARLNTEAFF. The DNA for the CDR3 is TGCAGCGGCGCCAGATTGAACACTGAAGCTTTCTTT. The genes are TRBV29-1 and TRBJ1-1; no clear D. The V gene lost 7 bases and the J gene lost 0 bases, with 9 bases spanning the gap. This CDR3 comprises 12 residues. The germline V gene has CDR1 SQVTM and CDR2 ANQGSEA.